The subject of this entry is one T cell receptor (beta chain). This receptor's antigen is unknown. Within one base of it there is no much larger clone, and no base qualities were kept. The sample originates from a study of blood T cell repertoires in COVID-19 (dated by TCRdb to about 2020). In the study overall: Samples from collaborators originated in the United States, Italy and Spain and spanned both the acute and convalescent phases of COVID-19. The repertoires were made available in a free public database intended to serve as a resource for research on the immune response to SARS-CoV-2. HLA class I and class II types, where available, came from metadata supplied by the sample provider rather than from assay-based typing. Subjects who had been exposed to COVID-19, were actively infected with it, or had recovered from it provided the deeply sampled blood TCRbeta repertoires that made up the dataset. The sample metadata nearly always contained a de-identified subject ID, COVID-19 status, age in years and sex. The prospective study material was composed of cDNA or gDNA derived from T cells, B-cell-depleted T cells, or PBMCs. The samples were drawn from the first 160 participants of the ongoing ImmuneRACE study and from 1,254 subjects provided by 6 global collaborators.

At the junction V is shortened by 8 bases and J by 1 base, with 11 bases in between. The CDR3 starts with the cysteine, ends with the phenylalanine, and has 13 residues. Just the 39-base CDR3 DNA is kept, in frame starting at base 1. The germline V gene provides CDR1 KGHSH and CDR2 LQKENI. Findings and caveats that apply to the study as a whole: The quantity of clinical and demographic metadata differed by source and by participant and was supplied without curation.

TCRbeta CDR3 regions were amplified from genomic DNA by means of the immunoSEQ Assay, a bias-controlled multiplex PCR. Per the authors' processing: Within the assay, amplification of reference gene primers was used to estimate how many nucleated cells each sample contained. Sequence reads were collapsed and filtered to measure the absolute abundance of every unique TCRbeta CDR3 rearrangement. For each sample, productive Simpson clonality was calculated as the square root of Simpson's diversity index over productive rearrangements. TCRdb took this table from immuneACCESS and kept in-frame rearrangements with V and J called. Such tables lack part of the clones; where checked against another copy, unresolved V genes explain under half of the gap, and the rest is unexplained. From that table come the V and J calls and clone size; the DNA was used to work out D and trimming. Recorded for this sample are some 160,000 clones; roughly three quarters of them occurred a single time. The leading ten clones occupy 4% to 4.5% of the sample.

Collaborating institutions collected whole blood in K2EDTA tubes following their own protocols. Collaborator samples were shipped for TCRbeta analysis as frozen whole blood, isolated PBMCs, or DNA extracted from either sample type. This clonotype was obtained from a man in his 60s with acute or convalescent COVID-19. The V and J genes are TRBV18 and TRBJ2-5; possibly the D gene is TRBD2, per 5 matching bases. The sample consisted of peripheral blood. The CDR3 reads as follows: CASTAGVQETQYF. The nucleotides are TGTGCCAGCACAGCCGGGGTCCAAGAGACCCAGTACTTC.